These 27 T cell receptor beta chains originate from one sample sequenced in a study of blood T cells in healthy people across ages. A second PCR, run for about 6 to 11 cycles, used a sample-barcoded 5' primer plus a J-beta primer mix. TCRdb re-derived calls from the 5' RACE reads in MiXCR, one entry per CDR3 protein. The table shows under 1,000,000 distinct CDR3 sequences, with under 40% occurring only once. The sample was blood. The receptors were gathered from a man younger than 30 in good health.

This clonotype showed up just once. This could be a read error, since a much larger clone is one nucleotide away. The V and J genes are TRBV6-5 and TRBJ2-1; no definite D call. Trimming removed 0 bases from V and 0 bases from J, with 9 bases in between. This CDR3 is 16 amino acids long. Germline CDR1 MNHEY, CDR2 SVGAGI. CDR3 amino acids: CASSYSWQSSYNEQFF. Written as DNA, the CDR3 is TGTGCCAGCAGTTACTCGTGGCAGAGCTCCTACAATGAGCAGTTCTTC.

The gene calls are TRBV10-3 and TRBJ2-5, with 7 bases identical to TRBD2. CDR1 is ENHRY and CDR2 is SYGVKD in the germline V gene. The junction had 6 bases not matched to a gene; V was cut back by 6 bases and J by 2 bases. The CDR3 is 14 residues long. The CDR3 is CAISPSSGQETQYF. CDR3 in DNA: TGTGCCATCAGCCCGAGTAGCGGGCAAGAGACCCAGTACTTC.

This clonotype was counted at least ten times. The CDR3 reads CASSFKSGGPEQYF. The DNA of the CDR3 is TGTGCCAGCAGTTTTAAGTCAGGGGGCCCTGAGCAGTACTTC. The chain joins TRBV12-3 or TRBV12-4 to TRBJ2-7; 8 positions match TRBD1. V lost 3 bases, J lost 7 bases, and 8 bases stayed unmatched. The CDR3 has 14 residues.

J is TRBJ2-2 and V is TRBV6-5, with D tentatively TRBD1 (5 bases). The CDR3 totals 15 residues. The V gene's germline CDR1 is MNHEY and CDR2 SVGAGI. Trimming stripped 2 bases from V and 6 bases from J, with 13 bases between. The CDR3 coding sequence is TGTGCCAGCAGTTACACAAACCAGGGATCCGGGGAGCTGTTTTTT. It is translated as CASSYTNQGSGELFF.

This clonotype was counted only a few times. The rearrangement joins TRBV4-2 to TRBJ2-2, with 8 bases identical to TRBD1. Germline V gene data show CDR1 as LGHNA and CDR2 as YNFKEQ. This CDR3 has 16 residues. After removal of 0 bases from V and 5 bases from J, the junction contained 5 bases not matched to a gene. This CDR3 is CASSQEAGGYTGELFF. Here the CDR3 DNA reads TGTGCCAGCAGCCAAGAGGCAGGGGGCTATACCGGGGAGCTGTTTTTT.

The chain couples TRBV28 to TRBJ2-5; either TRBD1 or TRBD2 may supply D (5 bases each). Deletions cut 3 bases from V and 13 bases from J, with 15 bases between. Per the germline V gene, CDR1 is MDHEN and CDR2 is SYDVKM. The CDR3 runs 12 residues. The CDR3 DNA reads as TGTGCCAGCAGTTTGGGGTTGGGGGAGCGGTACTTC. This sequence encodes CASSLGLGERYF.

This clonotype was picked up a small number of times. This sequence joins TRBV5-1 and TRBJ2-5; D is ambiguous. CDR3 length equals 14 residues. V lost 4 bases and J 3 bases, leaving 13 bases between the germline ends. CDR1 and CDR2 from the germline V gene are SGHRS and YFSETQ. CDR3 region: CASSLLNGKETQYF. In DNA form, the CDR3 reads TGCGCCAGCAGCCTCCTTAATGGTAAAGAGACCCAGTACTTC.

The rearrangement links TRBV9 to TRBJ2-1; the match to TRBD1 covers 10 bases. The ends lost 3 bases at V and 8 bases at J; junction bases unmatched: 11. The CDR3 runs to 16 residues. Germline V gene sequence: CDR1 SGDLS, CDR2 YYNGEE. The CDR3 DNA reads TGTGCCAGCAGCGCGCCCGGGACAGGGGTTCGGGATGAGCAGTTCTTC. Its protein is CASSAPGTGVRDEQFF.

The chain is built from TRBV12-3 or TRBV12-4 and TRBJ2-2; TRBD1 is a possible D gene (6 bases). This CDR3 has 15 amino acids. V was trimmed by 3 bases and J by 1 base, leaving 9 bases between them. The CDR3 nucleotides are TGTGCCAGCAGTTTGCGCAGGGGGAACACCGGGGAGCTGTTTTTT. Translation: CASSLRRGNTGELFF.

The chain recombines TRBV7-2 with TRBJ2-1; D is undetermined. V was shortened by 1 base and J by 6 bases, with 10 bases between the two germline ends. The CDR3 contains 14 residues. Germline V gene sequence: CDR1 SGHTA, CDR2 FQGNSA. Written as DNA, the CDR3 is TGTGCCAGCAGCTTAGAGATCCGTGGCAATGAGCAGTTCTTC. Its translation: CASSLEIRGNEQFF.

The chain has TRBV20-1 and TRBJ2-7; D not resolved. The CDR3 covers 14 residues. Germline loops: CDR1 DFQATT, CDR2 SNEGSKA (reference sequence). The V gene lost 1 base and the J gene lost 7 bases, with 17 bases spanning the gap. The CDR3 DNA reads TGCAGTGCTAGAGGTCGGGCCTACTACAATGAGCAGTACTTC. This translates into CSARGRAYYNEQYF.

This clonotype was picked up a small number of times. The chain employs TRBV5-1 and TRBJ2-5, with TRBD1 identical over 7 bases. The V gene end was trimmed by 3 bases and the J gene end by 5 bases; junction bases not matched to a gene: 10. This CDR3 contains 15 residues. Per germline, CDR1 SGHRS and CDR2 YFSETQ. This CDR3 is CASSYLTGVVETQYF. The CDR3 DNA follows: TGCGCCAGCAGCTACCTAACAGGGGTTGTGGAGACCCAGTACTTC.

This rearrangement joins TRBV6-5 to TRBJ2-3; D perhaps matches TRBD1 (7 bases). Germline V lookup: CDR1 MNHEY, CDR2 SVGAGI. This CDR3 has 19 residues. Trimming pared 2 bases from V and 1 base from J, leaving 22 bases between. CDR3 nucleotides: TGTGCCAGCAGTTACCTCCGCGGGGTTAAGGGGGCTGGCACAGATACGCAGTATTTT. Translation gives CASSYLRGVKGAGTDTQYF.

This clonotype was picked up many times. The chain carries TRBV20-1 and TRBJ2-4; D ambiguous. The germline V gene encodes CDR1 DFQATT and CDR2 SNEGSKA (reference sequence). This CDR3 contains 14 residues. V was shortened by 2 bases and J by 1 base, with 9 bases between the two germline ends. The CDR3 loop is CSARSKAAKNIQYF. CDR3 DNA: TGCAGTGCTAGAAGCAAAGCGGCCAAAAACATTCAGTACTTC.

V and J are TRBV2 and TRBJ1-1; D not resolved. With 8 bases removed from V and 0 bases from J, the gap between germline ends came to 13 bases. The germline gives CDR1 SNHLY, CDR2 FYNNEI. The CDR3 is 14 amino acids. The CDR3 sequence is CASLSRRLNTEAFF. Here the CDR3 DNA reads TGTGCCAGCTTAAGTCGGAGGCTGAACACTGAAGCTTTCTTT.

This clonotype appeared a few times. The J gene is TRBJ1-5, the V gene TRBV4-2; 8 bases match TRBD1. Germline CDR1 and CDR2: LGHNA and YNFKEQ. The ends lost 4 bases at V and 3 bases at J; junction bases unmatched: 8. The CDR3 totals 16 residues. The CDR3 sequence: CASSLRQGLDNQPQHF. Written as DNA, the CDR3 is TGTGCCAGCAGCCTCAGACAGGGGCTTGACAATCAGCCCCAGCATTTT.

This clonotype was seen a few times. This chain connects TRBV28 to TRBJ2-5, with 11 bases fitting TRBD2. Germline values: CDR1 MDHEN, CDR2 SYDVKM. The CDR3 is made up of 16 amino acids. The trim removed 4 bases at V and 3 bases at J, leaving 7 bases unmatched. The CDR3 sequence: CASSSPGLAAKETQYF. As DNA, the CDR3 is TGTGCCAGCAGTTCACCGGGACTAGCGGCTAAAGAGACCCAGTACTTC.

This clonotype was observed a handful of times. The rearrangement joins TRBV5-1 to TRBJ2-7; 11 bases align to TRBD1. This CDR3 has 15 amino acids. Per the germline V gene, CDR1 is SGHRS and CDR2 is YFSETQ. Losses at the gene ends were 3 bases for V and 2 bases for J; bases not matched to a gene: 4. The CDR3 spells CASSSGQGGTYEQYF. CDR3 nucleotides: TGCGCCAGCAGCTCGGGACAGGGGGGAACCTACGAGCAGTACTTC.

This clonotype was recorded a few times. The rearrangement uses TRBV20-1 and TRBJ1-2; D is unresolved. The CDR3 consists of 13 residues. V lost 6 bases, J lost 5 bases, and 16 bases lay in between. CDR1 and CDR2 from the germline V gene are DFQATT and SNEGSKA (reference sequence). The CDR3 coding sequence is TGCAGTGCCCGTAAGCCGGGTAGTTATGGCTACACCTTC. The encoded protein is CSARKPGSYGYTF.

The chain links TRBV9 to TRBJ2-7; 11 bases fit TRBD2. V gave up 4 bases and J gave up 7 bases; unmatched junction bases: 10. This CDR3 comprises 15 residues. Germline V CDR1 and CDR2: SGDLS, YYNGEE. CDR3 residues: CASSSIAGGPGEQYF. Written as DNA, the CDR3 is TGTGCCAGCAGCTCTATAGCGGGGGGGCCTGGTGAGCAGTACTTC.

The gene calls are TRBV5-5 and TRBJ2-1; 12 nucleotides line up with TRBD2. This CDR3 region has 15 residues. V lost 0 bases to trimming and J lost 12 bases; unmatched junction nucleotides: 7. The germline CDR1 and CDR2 sequences are SGHKS and YYEKEE (reference sequence). CDR3 sequence (DNA): TGTGCCAGCAGCTTGGCACTAGCGGGAGGAGATGGGCAGTTCTTC. Protein product: CASSLALAGGDGQFF.

Worth noting for this clonotype: With a much larger clone just one base away, this may be a read error. The chain recombines TRBV3-1 with TRBJ2-1; D is uncertain. This CDR3 has 15 amino acids. The V gene's germline CDR1 is LGHDT and CDR2 YNNKEL (reference sequence). CDR3 sequence reads: CASSQVARSYDEQFF. CDR3 nucleotide sequence: TGTGCCAGCAGCCAAGTAGCTCGGTCCTACGATGAGCAGTTCTTC.

In the case of this clonotype: A much larger clone is a single base away; this may be a read error. This chain links TRBV4-3 with TRBJ2-1; D is unclear. V gave up 4 bases and J gave up 3 bases, with 13 bases separating them. There are 15 residues in the CDR3. Germline lookup yields CDR1 LGHNA and CDR2 YSLEER. DNA of the CDR3: TGCGCCAGCAGCCCGTCGGTCCCGAACTACAATGAGCAGTTCTTC. Protein sequence: CASSPSVPNYNEQFF.

The rearrangement joins TRBV29-1 to TRBJ2-3, with 12 bases identical to TRBD2. After removal of 6 bases from V and 3 bases from J, the junction contained 7 bases not matched to a gene. The CDR3 consists of 15 residues. Germline CDR1 reads SQVTM; CDR2 reads ANQGSEA. CDR3 in amino acids: CSVSTSGSRTDTQYF. CDR3 DNA sequence: TGCAGCGTGTCGACTAGCGGGAGTAGGACAGATACGCAGTATTTT.

On this clonotype itself: At one end the junction does not follow the germline gene, possibly because of a read error. This sequence joins TRBV20-1 and TRBJ2-2; 10 nucleotides agree with TRBD1. Germline V gene data show CDR1 as DFQATT and CDR2 as SNEGSKA (reference sequence). The CDR3 covers 15 residues. The CDR3 DNA is TGCAGTACTAGATCCGGGACAGGGGTTACCGGGGAGCTGTTTTTT. It specifies CSTRSGTGVTGELFF.

The chain couples TRBV5-1 to TRBJ1-1; no firm D call. Germline-derived CDR1 and CDR2 are SGHRS and YFSETQ. V dropped 1 base and J dropped 1 base, with 11 bases sitting between them. The CDR3 loop spans 15 amino acids. CDR3 loop: CASSLQDLRNTEAFF. The CDR3, as DNA: TGCGCCAGCAGCTTGCAGGATCTGCGGAACACTGAAGCTTTCTTT.

This rearrangement joins TRBV4-1 to TRBJ1-1, with D possibly matching TRBD1 (5 bases). In germline, CDR1 is MGHRA, CDR2 YSYEKL. V lost 1 base to trimming and J lost 1 base, with 10 bases between them. This CDR3 is built from 15 residues. The CDR3, as DNA: TGCGCCAGCAGCCAAGGTAGTAGGGGGAACACTGAAGCTTTCTTT. It specifies CASSQGSRGNTEAFF.